The clone carrying this TCR beta chain was detected many times. The antigen is unknown. The data originate from a study of CD8 T cells in ankylosing spondylitis. The authors made TCR beta libraries by quantitative 5'-RACE with molecular barcodes. TCRdb re-called the 5' RACE reads with MiXCR, one entry per CDR3 protein. Of 150,000 to 200,000 distinct CDR3 sequences listed, more than 9% are singletons. This CDR3 is built from 14 residues. Germline V gene data show CDR1 as KGHDR and CDR2 as SFDVKD. V lost 9 bases, J lost 7 bases, and 18 bases lay in between. Findings of the study overall: Some motif variants were previously reported in reactive arthritis synovial fluid and blood. A motif of 7 to 9 highly homologous TCR beta variants was seen as apparently characteristic of ankylosing spondylitis blood.

Source material: blood, either unsorted or a sorted T cell fraction (not recorded which). This TCR derives from a male donor with ankylosing spondylitis or in good health (not recorded which). The gene calls are TRBV24-1 and TRBJ2-1, with D perhaps assigned TRBD1 or TRBD2 (5 bases each). CDR3 loop: CATSGAMPGNEQFF. The CDR3 DNA is TGTGCCACCTCCGGGGCCATGCCGGGGAATGAGCAGTTCTTC.